One and the same sample provided the 3 T cell receptor beta chains below, sequenced in a study of OX40 agonist ivuxolimab in advanced cancers. This table comes from immunoSEQ multiplex PCR, and its TCRdb copy is limited to in-frame clones, with some not included. The sample records about 49,000 clones, 85% being singletons. The material sequenced was CD4+ or CD8+ T cells sorted from blood, taken in a trial of the OX40 agonist ivuxolimab. The receptors originated from an adult with an advanced solid tumor such as melanoma, head and neck, liver or kidney cancer.

The chain carries TRBV4-1 and TRBJ2-5, with D possibly TRBD2 on 6 matching bases. Trimming removed 3 bases from V and 1 base from J, with 12 bases in between. This CDR3 region has 15 residues. Germline CDR1 and CDR2: MGHRA and YSYEKL. The CDR3 DNA reads TGCGCCAGCAGCCACACCACCGGGAGCCAAGAGACCCAGTACTTC. Its translation is CASSHTTGSQETQYF.

The chain carries TRBV4-3 and TRBJ1-5, with D maybe TRBD1 (5 bases). The CDR3 extends over 14 amino acids. Germline CDR1 LGHNA, CDR2 YSLEER. Trimming pared 0 bases from V and 7 bases from J, leaving 10 bases between. The CDR3 protein is CASSQERGVQPQHF. The CDR3 DNA sequence: TGCGCCAGCAGCCAAGAGAGAGGGGTCCAGCCCCAGCATTTT.

This chain links TRBV6-5 with TRBJ2-1; 11 nucleotides agree with TRBD2. The trim removed 4 bases at V and 6 bases at J, leaving 2 bases unmatched. The CDR3 has 14 residues. The germline V gene encodes CDR1 MNHEY and CDR2 SVGAGI. CDR3 amino acids: CASSFGTSGNEQFF. The CDR3 DNA reads as TGTGCCAGCAGTTTCGGGACTAGCGGCAATGAGCAGTTCTTC.